The 2 T cell receptor beta chains in this list originate from one sample, sequenced in a study of blood T cell repertoires in COVID-19. Profiling relied on immunoSEQ multiplex PCR, and the TCRdb table lists in-frame clones only, not all of them. This table has just over 300,000 clones, 75% to 90% appearing once. Material: PBMCs or T cells enriched from blood (not recorded which). These receptor sequences come from a woman between 40 and 55 years old who had recovered from COVID-19.

The gene calls are TRBV5-1 and TRBJ2-2; TRBD2 matches 9 bases. The V gene end was trimmed by 0 bases and the J gene end by 5 bases; junction bases not matched to a gene: 2. This CDR3 is built from 15 residues. Germline loops: CDR1 SGHRS, CDR2 YFSETQ. The DNA for the CDR3 is TGCGCCAGCAGCTTGGTGACTAGCGGAACCGGGGAGCTGTTTTTT. Translation gives CASSLVTSGTGELFF.

The chain links TRBV13 to TRBJ2-2, with 14 bases identical to TRBD2. The CDR3 runs 16 residues. CDR1 and CDR2 from the germline V gene are PRHDT and FYEKMQ (reference sequence). The J segment lost 6 bases and the V segment lost 5 bases, leaving 5 bases of the junction unmatched. CDR3 nucleotide sequence: TGTGCCAGCAGCCCCCGACTAGCGGGGGGGCCCGGGGAGCTGTTTTTT. Translation: CASSPRLAGGPGELFF.